The 27 T cell receptor beta chains below come from one sample, sequenced in a study of control samples from healthy donors and cancer patients. Libraries were prepared by immunoSEQ multiplex PCR; TCRdb keeps only in-frame clonotypes and omits some of them. The repertoire holds just under 75,000 clones, about 88% seen once, with 4% in the top ten. The specimen was blood. These receptors came from a woman aged 45-59 years in good health.

The chain's CDR3 is CASRGLSDHNEQFF. CDR3 nucleotide sequence: TGTGCCAGCAGGGGATTGAGCGACCACAATGAGCAGTTCTTC. The chain combines TRBV6-5 with TRBJ2-1, with D unclear. Per germline, CDR1 MNHEY and CDR2 SVGAGI. CDR3 length: 14 residues. The V end lost 6 bases, the J end lost 5 bases, and 14 bases lay between the germline ends.

CDR3 amino acids: CASVKIGTVNTEAFF. Written as DNA, the CDR3 is TGTGCCAGCGTCAAAATCGGGACGGTGAACACTGAAGCTTTCTTT. This chain joins TRBV9 and TRBJ1-1; D is possibly TRBD1 (5 bases). This CDR3 is built from 15 residues. The germline V and J ends were trimmed by 7 bases and 0 bases, with 16 bases remaining between them. Germline values: CDR1 SGDLS, CDR2 YYNGEE.

The genes are TRBV27 and TRBJ2-1; TRBD2 agrees at 7 bases. Germline values: CDR1 MNHEY, CDR2 SMNVEV (reference sequence). V dropped 7 bases and J dropped 16; count of bases not matched to a gene: 16. CDR3 length: 13 amino acids. CDR3 in amino acids: CASMREGLSIQFF. The CDR3, as DNA: TGTGCCAGCATGAGGGAGGGTTTGAGCATCCAATTCTTC.

The chain links TRBV24-1 to TRBJ2-2; 9 positions agree with TRBD1. CDR1 is KGHDR and CDR2 is SFDVKD in the germline V gene. V was clipped by 10 bases and J by 1 base; unmatched bases: 3. CDR3 length equals 14 residues. CDR3 in DNA: TGTGCCACGGGACAGGGTCGGAACACCGGGGAGCTGTTTTTT. Amino acids: CATGQGRNTGELFF.

J is TRBJ1-2 and V is TRBV18, with TRBD1 matching 9 bases. The germline gives CDR1 KGHSH, CDR2 LQKENI. The CDR3 covers 15 residues. Losses at the gene ends were 0 bases for V and 8 bases for J; bases not matched to a gene: 7. CDR3 in amino acids: CASSPPVGTGMGYTF. In DNA form, the CDR3 reads TGTGCCAGCTCACCACCCGTCGGGACAGGGATGGGCTACACCTTC.

V gene TRBV5-1 combines with J gene TRBJ2-5; TRBD1 is a possible D gene (6 bases). The CDR3 consists of 13 residues. CDR1 and CDR2 (germline): SGHRS, YFSETQ. The V gene lost 2 bases and the J gene lost 2 bases, with 7 bases spanning the gap. CDR3 sequence (DNA): TGCGCCAGCAGCTTCGGACAGCAAGAGACCCAGTACTTC. Protein sequence: CASSFGQQETQYF.

The table lists this clone with a count of one. The V gene is TRBV30, the J gene TRBJ2-3; 9 nucleotides agree with TRBD2. The CDR3 runs 15 residues. The germline V gene has CDR1 GTSNPN and CDR2 SVGIG (reference sequence). Trimming took 3 bases from V and 2 from J; bases not matched to a gene: 6. As DNA, the CDR3 is TGTGCCTGGAGGGGACTAGCTCCTTTCACAGATACGCAGTATTTT. It yields the protein CAWRGLAPFTDTQYF.

This clone was detected only a few times. The chain recombines TRBV5-4 with TRBJ1-2, with D tentatively TRBD1 (5 bases). Trimming removed 3 bases from V and 4 bases from J, with 25 bases in between. The CDR3 length is 18 residues. The germline V gene encodes CDR1 SGHNT and CDR2 YYREEE (reference sequence). CDR3 amino acids: CASSSSKTAGVGGYGYTF. The CDR3 coding sequence is TGTGCCAGCAGCTCAAGCAAGACAGCGGGGGTTGGGGGCTATGGCTACACCTTC.

This clone was seen only a few times. J is TRBJ1-2 and V is TRBV5-1; no reliable D call. Trimming took off 4 bases at V and 0 bases at J, with 10 bases between the two ends. Germline lookup yields CDR1 SGHRS and CDR2 YFSETQ. CDR3 length: 14 amino acids. CDR3 DNA sequence: TGCGCCAGCAGCCTAGATACCGCTAACTATGGCTACACCTTC. Translation gives CASSLDTANYGYTF.

The CDR3 here is CASSLGTADYEQYF. The CDR3, as DNA: TGTGCCAGCTCCCTTGGGACAGCCGATTACGAGCAGTACTTC. V and J are TRBV18 and TRBJ2-7; TRBD1 matches at 7 bases. CDR1 and CDR2 (germline): KGHSH, LQKENI. This CDR3 comprises 14 residues. V lost 6 bases to trimming and J lost 4 bases; unmatched junction nucleotides: 9.

This sequence joins TRBV28 and TRBJ1-5, with D tentatively TRBD1 (5 bases). The CDR3 length is 15 residues. Germline CDR1 MDHEN, CDR2 SYDVKM. Deletions cut 2 bases from V and 4 bases from J, with 12 bases between. CDR3 in DNA: TGTGCCAGCAGTTTAATGACAGTTGGGAATCAGCCCCAGCATTTT. This translates into CASSLMTVGNQPQHF.

This chain uses TRBV30 with TRBJ2-3; D gene uncertain. Germline CDR1 is GTSNPN and CDR2 is SVGIG (reference sequence). V dropped 1 base and J dropped 2 bases, with 7 bases sitting between them. The CDR3 is 13 amino acids. The CDR3 loop reads CAWSEQPTDTQYF. For the CDR3, the DNA is TGTGCCTGGAGTGAACAGCCCACAGATACGCAGTATTTT.

The V and J genes are TRBV2 and TRBJ1-2, with no clear D. Between the trimmed V and J ends, which lost 3 bases and 2 bases, there was a span of 7 bases. The CDR3 sequence is 13 residues long. The germline gives CDR1 SNHLY, CDR2 FYNNEI. The CDR3 is CASSDSSNYGYTF. The CDR3 nucleotides are TGTGCCAGCAGTGACAGTTCCAACTATGGCTACACCTTC.

The chain carries TRBV18 and TRBJ1-2; TRBD1 matches at 8 bases. The V segment lost 3 bases and the J segment 8 bases; nucleotides outside the gene matches: 17. This CDR3 is 17 amino acids long. Germline V CDR1 and CDR2: KGHSH, LQKENI. The CDR3 region has the DNA TGTGCCAGCTCACCTACCACGGGTCCCCAGGGGGCGCACGGCTACACCTTC. Residues: CASSPTTGPQGAHGYTF.

The rearrangement uses TRBV2 and TRBJ1-1; D might be TRBD1 (5 bases). The CDR3 has 14 residues. Between the trimmed V and J ends, which lost 7 bases and 3 bases, there was a span of 15 bases. Germline assignment: CDR1 SNHLY and CDR2 FYNNEI. The CDR3 coding sequence is TGTGCCAGCAACATCATGGGGGAGTACACTGAAGCTTTCTTT. It yields the protein CASNIMGEYTEAFF.

This chain links TRBV11-3 with TRBJ2-3, with D unresolved. Trimming shortened V by 5 bases and J by 2 bases, and 11 bases separated the two germline ends. CDR3 length equals 14 residues. CDR1 and CDR2 (germline): SGHNT, YENEEA. CDR3 sequence reads: CASSRRSNTDTQYF. The CDR3 region has the DNA TGTGCCAGCAGCAGAAGGTCAAACACAGATACGCAGTATTTT.

The chain couples TRBV30 to TRBJ1-2, with 9 bases identical to TRBD1. J gave up 3 bases and V 1 base, and 9 bases lay outside the gene matches. The CDR3 loop spans 16 amino acids. CDR1 and CDR2 (germline): GTSNPN, SVGIG (reference sequence). The CDR3 bases are TGTGCCTGGAGTGGGACAGGGGTTAGATCGTACTATGGCTACACCTTC. As protein: CAWSGTGVRSYYGYTF.

This clone has only one observation. V and J are TRBV6-5 and TRBJ2-7; D gene ambiguous. CDR1 and CDR2 from the germline V gene are MNHEY and SVGAGI. The CDR3 is 11 amino acids. With 2 bases removed from V and 3 bases from J, the gap between germline ends came to 2 bases. CDR3: CASSYNYEQYF. The DNA of the CDR3 is TGTGCCAGCAGTTACAACTACGAGCAGTACTTC.

The chain recombines TRBV30 with TRBJ1-2; D call uncertain. The CDR3 spans 11 residues. With 4 bases removed from V and 6 bases from J, the gap between germline ends came to 9 bases. CDR1 GTSNPN and CDR2 SVGIG come from the germline V gene (reference sequence). CDR3 region: CAWTYGHGYTF. The CDR3 nucleotides are TGTGCCTGGACATACGGACATGGCTACACCTTC.

As for this clone: Other DNA sequences in the sample encode the same CDR3. The V gene is TRBV30, the J gene TRBJ2-6; D not certain. The CDR3 length is 12 residues. Trimming cost V 4 bases and J 4 bases, with 5 bases left between them. CDR1 is GTSNPN and CDR2 is SVGIG in the germline V gene (reference sequence). The DNA for the CDR3 is TGTGCCTGGATCGGGGGGGCCAACGTCCTGACTTTC. This sequence encodes CAWIGGANVLTF.

The rearrangement joins TRBV2 to TRBJ2-1; D remains ambiguous. CDR3 length equals 16 residues. Germline loops: CDR1 SNHLY, CDR2 FYNNEI. Trimming removed 1 base from V and 3 bases from J, with 13 bases in between. CDR3 coding DNA: TGTGCCAGCAGTGAAGATATCGGAGAAATCTACAATGAGCAGTTCTTC. Its protein is CASSEDIGEIYNEQFF.

The DNA of the CDR3 is TGTGCCAGCATGGGGGCTAGCGGGAAATTAGGCCGTTTGTACTTC. Protein sequence: CASMGASGKLGRLYF. V is TRBV27 and J is TRBJ2-7, with 9 nucleotides matching TRBD2. V lost 7 bases, J lost 12 bases, and 19 bases stayed unmatched. Germline values: CDR1 MNHEY, CDR2 SMNVEV (reference sequence). This CDR3 spans 15 amino acids.

The chain carries TRBV14 and TRBJ1-1, with TRBD1 matching over 10 bases. The V segment lost 4 bases and the J segment 2 bases; nucleotides outside the gene matches: 4. Germline V gene data show CDR1 as SGHDN and CDR2 as FVKESK. The CDR3 loop spans 15 amino acids. The CDR3: CASSLGDRGNTEAFF. CDR3 coding DNA: TGTGCCAGCAGCCTGGGGGACAGGGGTAACACTGAAGCTTTCTTT.

CDR3 sequence (DNA): TGTGCCAGCAGCTACGACGGGGGAACCGGCAATGAGCAGTTCTTC. It yields the protein CASSYDGGTGNEQFF. The chain joins TRBV14 to TRBJ2-1; D is perhaps TRBD2 (6 bases). Per germline, CDR1 SGHDN and CDR2 FVKESK. This CDR3 region has 15 residues. The V end lost 5 bases, the J end lost 6 bases, and 17 bases lay between the germline ends.

This clone was picked up one time. The chain links TRBV7-3 to TRBJ2-1; D is perhaps TRBD2 (6 bases). The CDR3 totals 15 residues. The germline V gene has CDR1 SGHTA and CDR2 FQGTGA. V shed 5 bases and J shed 4 bases, with 15 bases lying between them. The CDR3 DNA sequence: TGTGCCAGCAGCATATACGGGACTTCTTACAATGAGCAGTTCTTC. It codes for CASSIYGTSYNEQFF.

The chain combines TRBV6-6 with TRBJ1-2, with D perhaps TRBD1 (6 bases). Looked up from germline, CDR1 is MNHNY and CDR2 is SVGAGI (reference sequence). The V end was cut by 8 bases, the J end by 6 bases, with 13 bases between. The CDR3 runs to 12 residues. CDR3 region: CASGRTVDGYTF. CDR3 sequence (DNA): TGTGCCAGCGGTAGGACAGTAGATGGCTACACCTTC.

The chain joins TRBV30 to TRBJ1-3, with D possibly TRBD1 on 5 matching bases. The germline CDR1 and CDR2 sequences are GTSNPN and SVGIG (reference sequence). Trimming pared 3 bases from V and 6 bases from J, leaving 15 bases between. The CDR3 totals 14 residues. The CDR3 DNA reads as TGTGCCTGGAGACCGGGGGGGAGGGAAAACACCATATATTTT. Translated: CAWRPGGRENTIYF.